Given below is one T cell receptor beta chain in context. It was healthy bone marrow donors who served as donors. The study ran its PCR with 60 Vbeta and 13 Jbeta primers. Repertoires were generated with immunoSEQ multiplex PCR, while TCRdb's copy carries only in-frame clones and drops some. Of 140,000 to 150,000 clones in the sample, around 73% were seen once. This record comes from a study of cytomegalovirus exposure and HLA in healthy donors. Overall study context: When 350 to 400 donors were genotyped, about 86% of them were found to fall in the Caucasian-associated ancestry cluster.

The CDR3 is made up of 18 amino acids. Germline V gives CDR1 MNHEY, CDR2 SMNVEV (reference sequence). V gave up 5 bases and J gave up 2 bases; unmatched junction bases: 14. The V call is TRBV27, the J call TRBJ2-3, with TRBD1 matching over 9 bases. Sequencing was performed on PBMCs. The source of this sequence is a woman between 18 and 30 years old in good health and CMV-seronegative. CDR3 in amino acids: CASSPRSGTGIITDTQYF. In DNA, the CDR3 is TGTGCCAGCAGTCCACGGTCGGGGACAGGGATAATCACAGATACGCAGTATTTT.